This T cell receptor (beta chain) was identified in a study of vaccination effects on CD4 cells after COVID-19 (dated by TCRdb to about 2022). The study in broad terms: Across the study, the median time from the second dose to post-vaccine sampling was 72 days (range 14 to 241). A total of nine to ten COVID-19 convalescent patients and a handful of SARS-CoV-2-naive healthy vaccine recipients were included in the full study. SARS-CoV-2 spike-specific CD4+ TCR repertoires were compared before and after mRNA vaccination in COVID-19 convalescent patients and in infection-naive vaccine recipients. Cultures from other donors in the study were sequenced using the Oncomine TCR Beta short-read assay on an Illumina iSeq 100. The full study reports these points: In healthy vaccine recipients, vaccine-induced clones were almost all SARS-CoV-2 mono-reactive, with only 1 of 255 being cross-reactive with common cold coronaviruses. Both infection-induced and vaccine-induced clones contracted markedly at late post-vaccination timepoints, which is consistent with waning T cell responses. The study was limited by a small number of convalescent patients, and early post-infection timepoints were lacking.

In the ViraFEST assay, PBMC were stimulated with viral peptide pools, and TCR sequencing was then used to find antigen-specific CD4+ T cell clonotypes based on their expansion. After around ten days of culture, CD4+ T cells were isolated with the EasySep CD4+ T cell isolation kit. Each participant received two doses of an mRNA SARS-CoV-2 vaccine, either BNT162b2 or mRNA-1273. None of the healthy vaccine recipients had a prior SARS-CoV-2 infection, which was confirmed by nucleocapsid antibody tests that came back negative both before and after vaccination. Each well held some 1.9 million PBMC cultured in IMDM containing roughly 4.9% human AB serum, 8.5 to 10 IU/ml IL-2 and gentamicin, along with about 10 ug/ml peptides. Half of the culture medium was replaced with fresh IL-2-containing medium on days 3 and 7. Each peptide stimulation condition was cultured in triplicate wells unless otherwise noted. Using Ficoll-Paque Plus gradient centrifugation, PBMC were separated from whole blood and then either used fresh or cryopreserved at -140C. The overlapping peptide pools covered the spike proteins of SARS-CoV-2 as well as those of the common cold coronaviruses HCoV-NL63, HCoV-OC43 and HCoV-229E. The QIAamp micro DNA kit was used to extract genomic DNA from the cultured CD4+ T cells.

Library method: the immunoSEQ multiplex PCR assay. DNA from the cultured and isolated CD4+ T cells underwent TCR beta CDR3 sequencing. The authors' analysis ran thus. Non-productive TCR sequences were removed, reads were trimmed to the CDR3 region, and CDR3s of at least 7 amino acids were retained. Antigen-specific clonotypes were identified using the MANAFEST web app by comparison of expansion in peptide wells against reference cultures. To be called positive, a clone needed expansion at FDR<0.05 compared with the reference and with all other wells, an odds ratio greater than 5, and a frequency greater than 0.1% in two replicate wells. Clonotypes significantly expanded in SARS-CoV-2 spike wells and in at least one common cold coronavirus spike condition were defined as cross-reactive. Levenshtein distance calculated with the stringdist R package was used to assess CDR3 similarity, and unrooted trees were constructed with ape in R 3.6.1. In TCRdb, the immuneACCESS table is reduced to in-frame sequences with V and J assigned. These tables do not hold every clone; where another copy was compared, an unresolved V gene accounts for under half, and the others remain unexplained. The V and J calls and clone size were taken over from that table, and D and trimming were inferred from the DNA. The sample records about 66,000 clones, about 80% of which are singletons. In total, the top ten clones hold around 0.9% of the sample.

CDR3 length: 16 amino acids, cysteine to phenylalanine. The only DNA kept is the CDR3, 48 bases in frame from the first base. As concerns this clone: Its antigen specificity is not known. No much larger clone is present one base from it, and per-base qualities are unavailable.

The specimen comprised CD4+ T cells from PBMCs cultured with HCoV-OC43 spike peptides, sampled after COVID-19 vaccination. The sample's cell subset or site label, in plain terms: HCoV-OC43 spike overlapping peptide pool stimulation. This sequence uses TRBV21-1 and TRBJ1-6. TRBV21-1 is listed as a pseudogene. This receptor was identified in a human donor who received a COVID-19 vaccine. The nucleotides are TGTGCCAGCAGCAAAGAGGAGGGAGGCCCGCTATCACCCCTCCACTTT. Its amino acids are CASSKEEGGPLSPLHF.